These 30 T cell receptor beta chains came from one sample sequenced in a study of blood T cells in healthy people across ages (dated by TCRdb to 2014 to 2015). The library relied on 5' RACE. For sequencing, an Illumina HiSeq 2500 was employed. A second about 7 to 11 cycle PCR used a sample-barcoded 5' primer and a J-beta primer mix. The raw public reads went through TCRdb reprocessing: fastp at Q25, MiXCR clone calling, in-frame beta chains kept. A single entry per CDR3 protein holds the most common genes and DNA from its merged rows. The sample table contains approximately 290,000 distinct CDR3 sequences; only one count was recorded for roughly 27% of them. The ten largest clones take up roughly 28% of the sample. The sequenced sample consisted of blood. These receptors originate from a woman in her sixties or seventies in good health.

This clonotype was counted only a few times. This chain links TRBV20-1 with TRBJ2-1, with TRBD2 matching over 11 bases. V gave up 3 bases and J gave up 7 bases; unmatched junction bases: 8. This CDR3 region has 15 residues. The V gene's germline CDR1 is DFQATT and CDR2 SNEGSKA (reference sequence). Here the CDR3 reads CSARPTSGSGNEQFF. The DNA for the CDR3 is TGCAGTGCTAGGCCCACTAGCGGGAGTGGAAATGAGCAGTTCTTC.

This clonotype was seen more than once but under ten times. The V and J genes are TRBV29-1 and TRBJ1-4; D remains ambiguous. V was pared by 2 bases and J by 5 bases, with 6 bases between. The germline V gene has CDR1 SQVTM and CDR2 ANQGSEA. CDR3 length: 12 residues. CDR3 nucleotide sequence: TGCAGCGTTGAACAGTCGAATGAAAAACTGTTTTTT. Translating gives CSVEQSNEKLFF.

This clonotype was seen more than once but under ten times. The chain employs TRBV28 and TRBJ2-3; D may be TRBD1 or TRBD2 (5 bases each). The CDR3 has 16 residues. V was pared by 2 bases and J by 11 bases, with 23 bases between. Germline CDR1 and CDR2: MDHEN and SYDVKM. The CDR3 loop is CASSLPRDPSTCQQYF. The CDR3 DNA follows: TGTGCCAGCAGTTTACCCCGGGACCCAAGCACATGCCAGCAGTATTTT.

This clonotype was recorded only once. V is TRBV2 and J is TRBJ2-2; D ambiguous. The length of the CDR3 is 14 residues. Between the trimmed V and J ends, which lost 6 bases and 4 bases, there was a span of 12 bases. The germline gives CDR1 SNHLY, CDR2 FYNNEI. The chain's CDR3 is CASSLFEGTGELFF. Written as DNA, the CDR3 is TGTGCCAGCAGCCTATTCGAAGGCACCGGGGAGCTGTTTTTT. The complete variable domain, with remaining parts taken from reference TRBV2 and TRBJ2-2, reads EPEVTQTPSHQVTQMGQEVILRCVPISNHLYFYWYRQILGQKVEFLVSFYNNEISEKSEIFDDQFSVERPDGSNFTLKIRSTKLEDSAMYFCASSLFEGTGELFFGEGSRLTVL.

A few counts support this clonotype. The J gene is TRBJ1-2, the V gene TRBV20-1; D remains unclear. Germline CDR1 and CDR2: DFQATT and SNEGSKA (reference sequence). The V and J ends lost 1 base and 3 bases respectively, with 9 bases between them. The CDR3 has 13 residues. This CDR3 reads CSARAGGYYGYTF. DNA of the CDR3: TGCAGTGCTAGAGCGGGCGGGTACTATGGCTACACCTTC.

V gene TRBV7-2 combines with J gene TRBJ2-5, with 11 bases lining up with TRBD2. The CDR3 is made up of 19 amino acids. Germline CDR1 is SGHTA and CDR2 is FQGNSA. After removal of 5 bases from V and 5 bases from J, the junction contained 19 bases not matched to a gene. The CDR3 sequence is CASSLTSGSRSAAVETQYF. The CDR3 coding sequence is TGTGCCAGCAGCCTAACTAGCGGGAGCCGATCTGCAGCCGTGGAGACCCAGTACTTC. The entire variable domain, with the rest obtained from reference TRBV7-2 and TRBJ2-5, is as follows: GAGVSQSPSNKVTEKGKDVELRCDPISGHTALYWYRQSLGQGLEFLIYFQGNSAPDKSGLPSDRFSAERTGGSVSTLTIQRTQQEDSAVYLCASSLTSGSRSAAVETQYFGPGTRLLVL.

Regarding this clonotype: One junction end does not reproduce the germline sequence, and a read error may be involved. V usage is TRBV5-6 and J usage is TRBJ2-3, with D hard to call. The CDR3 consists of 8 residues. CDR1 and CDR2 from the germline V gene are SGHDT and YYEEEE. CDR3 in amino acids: CASSPRDF. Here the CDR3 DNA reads TGTGCCAGCAGCCCAAGGGATTTT.

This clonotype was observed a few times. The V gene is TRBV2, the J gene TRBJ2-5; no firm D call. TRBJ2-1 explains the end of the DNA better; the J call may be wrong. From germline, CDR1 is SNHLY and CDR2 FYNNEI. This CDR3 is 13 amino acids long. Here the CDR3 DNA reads TGTGCCAGCAGTGAAGATTCGGCGCCTGAGCAGTTCTTC. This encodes CASSEDSAPEQFF.

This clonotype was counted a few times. CDR3 sequence: CSAREPPVATYEQYF. The CDR3 region has the DNA TGCAGTGCTAGAGAGCCGCCAGTCGCCACCTACGAGCAGTACTTC. J is TRBJ2-7 and V is TRBV20-1; D is undetermined. Germline CDR1 DFQATT, CDR2 SNEGSKA (reference sequence). CDR3 size: 15 residues. V was clipped by 0 bases and J by 2 bases, with 14 bases between them.

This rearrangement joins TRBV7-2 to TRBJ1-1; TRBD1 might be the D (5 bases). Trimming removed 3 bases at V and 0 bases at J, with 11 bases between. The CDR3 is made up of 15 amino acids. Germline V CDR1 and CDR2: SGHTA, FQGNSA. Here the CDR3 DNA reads TGTGCCAGCAGCTTGGGGGGATGGATGAACACTGAAGCTTTCTTT. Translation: CASSLGGWMNTEAFF.

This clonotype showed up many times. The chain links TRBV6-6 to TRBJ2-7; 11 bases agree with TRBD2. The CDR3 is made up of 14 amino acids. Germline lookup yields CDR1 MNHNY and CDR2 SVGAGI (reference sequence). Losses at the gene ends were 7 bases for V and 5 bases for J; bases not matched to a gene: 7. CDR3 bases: TGTGCCAGCAAACTAGCGGGAGTACGGAACGAGCAGTACTTC. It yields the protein CASKLAGVRNEQYF.

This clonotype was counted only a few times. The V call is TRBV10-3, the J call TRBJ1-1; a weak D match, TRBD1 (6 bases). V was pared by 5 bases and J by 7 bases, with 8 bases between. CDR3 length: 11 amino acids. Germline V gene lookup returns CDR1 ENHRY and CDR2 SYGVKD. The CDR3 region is CAISTGLEAFF. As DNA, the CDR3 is TGTGCCATCAGTACAGGGCTTGAAGCTTTCTTT.

DNA for the CDR3: TGTGCCAGCAGCTTAGAGGCGTGGGGGGAGACCCAGTACTTC. Its protein is CASSLEAWGETQYF. The genes are TRBV7-8 and TRBJ2-5, with D perhaps assigned TRBD1 or TRBD2 (5 bases each). The ends were cut back, 1 base at V and 5 bases at J, with 11 bases in the middle. CDR1 is SGHVS and CDR2 is FQNEAQ in the germline V gene. CDR3 size: 14 residues.

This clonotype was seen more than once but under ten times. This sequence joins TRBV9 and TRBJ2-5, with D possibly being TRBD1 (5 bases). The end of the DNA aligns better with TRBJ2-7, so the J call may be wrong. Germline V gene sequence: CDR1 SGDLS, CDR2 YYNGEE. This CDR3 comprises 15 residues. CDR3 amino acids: CASSVKVAGFAEQYF. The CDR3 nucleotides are TGTGCCAGCAGCGTAAAGGTCGCAGGGTTCGCCGAGCAGTACTTC.

CDR3 region: CASSGRGRVGYTF. The CDR3 nucleotides are TGTGCCAGCAGTGGCAGGGGGAGGGTAGGCTACACCTTC. This sequence joins TRBV25-1 and TRBJ1-2; 7 bases line up with TRBD1. Germline values: CDR1 MGHDK, CDR2 SYGVNS. The ends lost 4 bases at V and 8 bases at J; junction bases unmatched: 7. This CDR3 has 13 amino acids.

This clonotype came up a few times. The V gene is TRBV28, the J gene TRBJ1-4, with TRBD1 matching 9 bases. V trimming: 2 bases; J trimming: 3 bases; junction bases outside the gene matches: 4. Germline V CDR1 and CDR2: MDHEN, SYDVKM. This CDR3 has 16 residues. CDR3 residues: CASSLGDRGANEKLFF. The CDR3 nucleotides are TGTGCCAGCAGTTTAGGAGACAGGGGGGCTAATGAAAAACTGTTTTTT.

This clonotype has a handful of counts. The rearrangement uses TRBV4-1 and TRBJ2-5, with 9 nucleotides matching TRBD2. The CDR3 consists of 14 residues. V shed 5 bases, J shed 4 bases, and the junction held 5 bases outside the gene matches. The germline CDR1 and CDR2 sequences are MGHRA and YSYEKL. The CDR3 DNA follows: TGCGCCAGCAGCGAAGGACTAGCGAGAGAGACCCAGTACTTC. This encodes CASSEGLARETQYF.

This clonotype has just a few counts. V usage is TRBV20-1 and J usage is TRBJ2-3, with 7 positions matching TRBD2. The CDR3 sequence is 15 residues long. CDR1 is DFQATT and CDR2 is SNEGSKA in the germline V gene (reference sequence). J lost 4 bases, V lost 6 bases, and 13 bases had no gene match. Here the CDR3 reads CSAQKASSGADTQYF. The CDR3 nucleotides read TGCAGTGCCCAGAAAGCTTCTAGCGGCGCAGATACGCAGTATTTT.

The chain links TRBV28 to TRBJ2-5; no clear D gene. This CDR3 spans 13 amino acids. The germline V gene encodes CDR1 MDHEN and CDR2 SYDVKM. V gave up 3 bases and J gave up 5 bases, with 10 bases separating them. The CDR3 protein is CASSFYPRETQYF. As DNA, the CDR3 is TGTGCCAGCAGTTTTTACCCAAGGGAGACCCAGTACTTC.

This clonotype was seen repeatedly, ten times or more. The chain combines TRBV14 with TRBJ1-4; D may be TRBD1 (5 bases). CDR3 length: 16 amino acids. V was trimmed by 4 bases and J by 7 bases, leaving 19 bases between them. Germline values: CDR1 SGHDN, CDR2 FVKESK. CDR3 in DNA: TGTGCCAGCAGCCCCGGGTCGCCGTTAAGGGGTGAAAAACTGTTTTTT. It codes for CASSPGSPLRGEKLFF. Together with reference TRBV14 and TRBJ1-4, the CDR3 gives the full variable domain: EAGVTQFPSHSVIEKGQTVTLRCDPISGHDNLYWYRRVMGKEIKFLLHFVKESKQDESGMPNNRFLAERTGGTYSTLKVQPAELEDSGVYFCASSPGSPLRGEKLFFGSGTQLSVL.

CDR3 sequence reads: CASSFGEGSSGNTIYF. CDR3 sequence (DNA): TGCGCCAGCAGCTTCGGGGAGGGGAGCTCTGGAAACACCATATATTTT. This rearrangement joins TRBV5-1 to TRBJ1-3; D perhaps matches TRBD1 (5 bases). V was shortened by 2 bases and J by 0 bases, with 12 bases between the two germline ends. The germline CDR1 and CDR2 sequences are SGHRS and YFSETQ. The CDR3 has 16 amino acids. Full variable domain (remainder filled in from reference TRBV5-1 and TRBJ1-3): KAGVTQTPRYLIKTRGQQVTLSCSPISGHRSVSWYQQTPGQGLQFLFEYFSETQRNKGNFPGRFSGRQFSNSRSEMNVSTLELGDSALYLCASSFGEGSSGNTIYFGEGSWLTVV.

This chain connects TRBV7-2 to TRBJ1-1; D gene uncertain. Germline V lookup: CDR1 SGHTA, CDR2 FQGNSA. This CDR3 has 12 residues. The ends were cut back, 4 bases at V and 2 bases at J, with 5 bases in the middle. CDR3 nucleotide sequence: TGTGCCAGCAGCTGGAGTAACACTGAAGCTTTCTTT. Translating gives CASSWSNTEAFF.

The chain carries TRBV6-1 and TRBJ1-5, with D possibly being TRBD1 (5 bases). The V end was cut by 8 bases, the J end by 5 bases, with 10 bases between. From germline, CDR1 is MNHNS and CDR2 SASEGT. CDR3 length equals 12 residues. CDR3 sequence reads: CASQTADQPQHF. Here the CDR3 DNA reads TGTGCCAGCCAGACAGCAGATCAGCCCCAGCATTTT.

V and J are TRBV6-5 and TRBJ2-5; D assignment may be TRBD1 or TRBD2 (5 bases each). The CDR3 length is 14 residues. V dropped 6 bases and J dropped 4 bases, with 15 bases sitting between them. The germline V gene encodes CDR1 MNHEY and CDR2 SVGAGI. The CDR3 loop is CASRDQGARETQYF. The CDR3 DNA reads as TGTGCCAGCAGGGACCAGGGAGCCCGAGAGACCCAGTACTTC.

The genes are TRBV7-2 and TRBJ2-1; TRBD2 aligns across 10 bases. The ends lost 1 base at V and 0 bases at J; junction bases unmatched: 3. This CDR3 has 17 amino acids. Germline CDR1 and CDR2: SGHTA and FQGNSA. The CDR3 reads CASSLGTSGASYNEQFF. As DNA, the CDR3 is TGTGCCAGCAGCTTAGGGACTAGCGGAGCCTCCTACAATGAGCAGTTCTTC.

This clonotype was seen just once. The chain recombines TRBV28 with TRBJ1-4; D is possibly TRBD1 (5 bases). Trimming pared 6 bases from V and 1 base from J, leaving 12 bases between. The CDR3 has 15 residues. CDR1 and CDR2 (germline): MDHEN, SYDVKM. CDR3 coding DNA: TGTGCCAGCAGGCCTGCAGGGAAAACTAATGAAAAACTGTTTTTT. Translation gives CASRPAGKTNEKLFF.

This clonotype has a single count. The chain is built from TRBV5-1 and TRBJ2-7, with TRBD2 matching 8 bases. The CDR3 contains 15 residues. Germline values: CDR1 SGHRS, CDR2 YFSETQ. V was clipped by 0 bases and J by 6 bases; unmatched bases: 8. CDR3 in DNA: TGCGCCAGCAGCTTGGGGGGAGCGGGAGTAACCGAGCAGTACTTC. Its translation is CASSLGGAGVTEQYF.

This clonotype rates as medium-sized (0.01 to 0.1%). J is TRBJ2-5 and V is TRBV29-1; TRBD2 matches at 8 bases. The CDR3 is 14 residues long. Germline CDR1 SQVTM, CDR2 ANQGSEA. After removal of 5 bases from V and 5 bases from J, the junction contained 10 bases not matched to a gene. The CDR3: CSVNGLAGGETQYF. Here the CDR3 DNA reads TGCAGCGTTAACGGACTAGCCGGAGGGGAGACCCAGTACTTC.

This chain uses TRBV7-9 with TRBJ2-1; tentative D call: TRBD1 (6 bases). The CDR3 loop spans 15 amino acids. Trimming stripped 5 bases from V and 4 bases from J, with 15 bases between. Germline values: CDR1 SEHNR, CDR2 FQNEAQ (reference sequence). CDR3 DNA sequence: TGTGCCAGCAGCGACACAGGGTCCCCTTACAATGAGCAGTTCTTC. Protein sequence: CASSDTGSPYNEQFF.

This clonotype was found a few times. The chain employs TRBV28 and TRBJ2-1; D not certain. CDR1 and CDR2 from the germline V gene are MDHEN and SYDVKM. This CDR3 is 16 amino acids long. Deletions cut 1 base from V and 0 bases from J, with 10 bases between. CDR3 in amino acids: CASSLSRVASYNEQFF. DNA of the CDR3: TGTGCCAGCAGTTTATCACGGGTAGCCTCCTACAATGAGCAGTTCTTC.